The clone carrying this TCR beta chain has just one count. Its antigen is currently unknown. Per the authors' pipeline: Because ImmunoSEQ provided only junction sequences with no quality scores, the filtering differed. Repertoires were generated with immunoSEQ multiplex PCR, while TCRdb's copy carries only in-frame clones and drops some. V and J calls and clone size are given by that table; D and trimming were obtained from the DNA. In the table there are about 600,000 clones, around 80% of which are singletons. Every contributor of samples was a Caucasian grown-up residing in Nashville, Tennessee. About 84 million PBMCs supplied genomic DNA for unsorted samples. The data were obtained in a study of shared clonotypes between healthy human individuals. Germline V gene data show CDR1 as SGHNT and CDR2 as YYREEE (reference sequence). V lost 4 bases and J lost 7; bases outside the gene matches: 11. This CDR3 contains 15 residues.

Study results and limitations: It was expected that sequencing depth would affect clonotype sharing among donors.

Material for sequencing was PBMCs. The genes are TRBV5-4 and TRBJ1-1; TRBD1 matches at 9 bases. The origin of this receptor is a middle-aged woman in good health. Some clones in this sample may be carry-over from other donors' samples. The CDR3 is CASSPPGDREGEAFF. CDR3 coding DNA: TGTGCCAGCAGCCCTCCTGGGGACAGGGAGGGTGAAGCTTTCTTT.